Reported below is one T cell receptor (beta chain). Its antigen is as yet unknown. Assay: immunoSEQ multiplex PCR; the TCRdb copy retains only in-frame clones and omits some. This table has roughly 2 million clones, 85% to 95% appearing once. The data belong to a study of shared clonotypes between healthy human individuals. At the level of the study: Per donor, CD8 memory used one plate, CD8 naive used two, CD4 memory used three and CD4 naive used three.

Positive CCR7 selection of CD45RO-negative cells yielded the naive CD8 cells, and terminally differentiated effector memory CD45RA+ cells were excluded. General observations from the study: Shared across a few donors were around 5% of the naive CD4 clonotypes.

The germline V gene encodes CDR1 SGHVS and CDR2 FQNEAQ. The CDR3 has 15 residues. The V end lost 4 bases, the J end lost 0 bases, and 13 bases lay between the germline ends. The sequenced sample consisted of naive CD8+ T cells sorted from blood. The V gene is TRBV7-8, the J gene TRBJ2-7; D is possibly TRBD1 or TRBD2 (6 bases each). The clonotype comes from a young man in good health. The CDR3 protein is CASSSGAEDSYEQYF. In DNA, the CDR3 is TGTGCCAGCAGCTCGGGGGCGGAGGACTCCTACGAGCAGTACTTC.